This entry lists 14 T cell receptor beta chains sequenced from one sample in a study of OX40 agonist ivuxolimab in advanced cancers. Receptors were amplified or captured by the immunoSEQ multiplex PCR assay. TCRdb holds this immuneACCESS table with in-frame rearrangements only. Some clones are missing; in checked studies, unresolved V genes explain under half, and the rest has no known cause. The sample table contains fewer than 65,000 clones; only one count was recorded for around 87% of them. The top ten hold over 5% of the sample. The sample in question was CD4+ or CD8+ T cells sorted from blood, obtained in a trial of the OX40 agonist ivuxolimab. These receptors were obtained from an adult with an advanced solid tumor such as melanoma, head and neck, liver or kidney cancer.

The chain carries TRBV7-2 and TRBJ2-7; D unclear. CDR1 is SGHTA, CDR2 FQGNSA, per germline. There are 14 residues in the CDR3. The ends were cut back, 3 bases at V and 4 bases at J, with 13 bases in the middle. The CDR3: CASSLALGVYEQYF. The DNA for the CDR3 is TGTGCCAGCAGCTTGGCCCTTGGCGTTTACGAGCAGTACTTC. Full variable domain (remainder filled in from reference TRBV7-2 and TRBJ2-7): GAGVSQSPSNKVTEKGKDVELRCDPISGHTALYWYRQSLGQGLEFLIYFQGNSAPDKSGLPSDRFSAERTGGSVSTLTIQRTQQEDSAVYLCASSLALGVYEQYFGPGTRLTVT.

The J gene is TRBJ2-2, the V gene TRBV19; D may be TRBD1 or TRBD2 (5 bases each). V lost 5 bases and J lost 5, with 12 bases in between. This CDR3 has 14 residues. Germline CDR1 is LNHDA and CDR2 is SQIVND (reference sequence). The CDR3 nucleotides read TGTGCCAGTAGTGAGCAATGGGGGACCGGGGAGCTGTTTTTT. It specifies CASSEQWGTGELFF.

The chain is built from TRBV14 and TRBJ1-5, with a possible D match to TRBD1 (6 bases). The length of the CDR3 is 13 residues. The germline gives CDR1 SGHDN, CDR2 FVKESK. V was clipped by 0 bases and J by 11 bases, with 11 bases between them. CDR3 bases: TGTGCCAGCAGCCAAGATGAGGGGGGTACCCAGCATTTT. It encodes CASSQDEGGTQHF.

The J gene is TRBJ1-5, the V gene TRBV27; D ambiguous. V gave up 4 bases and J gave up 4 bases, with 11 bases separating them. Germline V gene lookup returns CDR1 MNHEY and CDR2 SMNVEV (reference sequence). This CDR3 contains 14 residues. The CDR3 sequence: CASSSGLRNQPQHF. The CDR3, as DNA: TGTGCCAGCAGTTCGGGATTAAGGAATCAGCCCCAGCATTTT.

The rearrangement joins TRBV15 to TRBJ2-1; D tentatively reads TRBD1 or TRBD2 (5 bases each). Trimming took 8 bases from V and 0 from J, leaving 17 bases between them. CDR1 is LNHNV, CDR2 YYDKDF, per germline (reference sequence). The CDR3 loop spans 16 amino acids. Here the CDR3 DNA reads TGTGCCACCGCTTTGGGACCTCTAGGCTCCTACAATGAGCAGTTCTTC. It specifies CATALGPLGSYNEQFF.

This CDR3 is CASSFPTGLWETQYF. The CDR3 nucleotides are TGTGCCAGCAGCTTCCCGACAGGGTTATGGGAGACCCAGTACTTC. The chain recombines TRBV7-9 with TRBJ2-5; TRBD1 aligns across 7 bases. This CDR3 contains 15 residues. The V and J ends lost 3 bases and 5 bases, in that order; junction bases with no gene match: 9. CDR1 is SEHNR and CDR2 is FQNEAQ in the germline V gene (reference sequence).

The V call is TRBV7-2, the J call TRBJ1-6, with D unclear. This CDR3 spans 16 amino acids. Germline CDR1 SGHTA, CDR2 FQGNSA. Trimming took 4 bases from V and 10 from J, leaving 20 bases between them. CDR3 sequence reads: CASSSRRTAVRSPLHF. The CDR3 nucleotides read TGTGCCAGCAGCTCAAGGCGGACGGCGGTGAGGTCACCCCTCCACTTT.

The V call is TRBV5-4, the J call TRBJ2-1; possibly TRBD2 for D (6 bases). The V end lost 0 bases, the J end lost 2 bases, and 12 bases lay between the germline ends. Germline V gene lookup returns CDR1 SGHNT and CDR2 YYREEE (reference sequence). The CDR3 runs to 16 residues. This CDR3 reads CASSLGGSGAYNEQFF. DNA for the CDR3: TGTGCCAGCAGCTTGGGGGGTAGCGGCGCCTACAATGAGCAGTTCTTC.

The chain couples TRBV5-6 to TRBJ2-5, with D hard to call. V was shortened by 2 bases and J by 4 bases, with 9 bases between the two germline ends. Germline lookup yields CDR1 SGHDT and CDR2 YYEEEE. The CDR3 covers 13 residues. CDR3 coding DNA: TGTGCCAGCAGCTTCGGATGGGGAGAGACCCAGTACTTC. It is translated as CASSFGWGETQYF.

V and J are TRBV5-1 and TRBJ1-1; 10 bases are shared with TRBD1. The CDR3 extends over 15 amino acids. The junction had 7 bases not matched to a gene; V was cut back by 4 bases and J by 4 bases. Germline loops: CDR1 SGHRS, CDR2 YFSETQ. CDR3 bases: TGCGCCAGCAGCGTAAGACAGGGGGCGCCCACTGAAGCTTTCTTT. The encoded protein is CASSVRQGAPTEAFF.

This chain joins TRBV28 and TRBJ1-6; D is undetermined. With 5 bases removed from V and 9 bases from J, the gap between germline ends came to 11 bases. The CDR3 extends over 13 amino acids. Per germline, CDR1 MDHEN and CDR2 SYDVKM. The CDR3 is CASSPRALSPLHF. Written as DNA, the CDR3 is TGTGCCAGCAGTCCCCGCGCCCTTTCACCCCTCCACTTT.

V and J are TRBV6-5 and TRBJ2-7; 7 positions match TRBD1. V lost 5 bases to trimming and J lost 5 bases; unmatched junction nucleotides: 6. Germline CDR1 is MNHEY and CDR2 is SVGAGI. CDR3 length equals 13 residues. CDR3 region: CASSQTGSDEQYF. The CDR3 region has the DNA TGTGCCAGCAGTCAGACAGGGTCGGACGAGCAGTACTTC.

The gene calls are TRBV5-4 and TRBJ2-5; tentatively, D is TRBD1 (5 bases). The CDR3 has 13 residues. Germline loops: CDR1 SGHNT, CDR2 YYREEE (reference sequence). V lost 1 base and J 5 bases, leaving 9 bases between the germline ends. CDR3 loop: CASSLSGRETQYF. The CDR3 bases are TGTGCCAGCAGCTTGTCAGGGCGGGAGACCCAGTACTTC. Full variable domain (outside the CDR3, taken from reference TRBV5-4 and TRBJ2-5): ETGVTQSPTHLIKTRGQQVTLRCSSQSGHNTVSWYQQALGQGPQFIFQYYREEENGRGNFPPRFSGLQFPNYSSELNVNALELDDSALYLCASSLSGRETQYFGPGTRLLVL.

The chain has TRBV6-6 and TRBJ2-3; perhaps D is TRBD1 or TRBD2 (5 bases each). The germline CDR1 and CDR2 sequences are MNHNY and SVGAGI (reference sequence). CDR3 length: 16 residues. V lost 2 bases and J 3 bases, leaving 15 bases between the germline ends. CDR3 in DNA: TGTGCCAGCAGTTACACCCTGGGAGCAGGGACAGATACGCAGTATTTT. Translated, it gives CASSYTLGAGTDTQYF.